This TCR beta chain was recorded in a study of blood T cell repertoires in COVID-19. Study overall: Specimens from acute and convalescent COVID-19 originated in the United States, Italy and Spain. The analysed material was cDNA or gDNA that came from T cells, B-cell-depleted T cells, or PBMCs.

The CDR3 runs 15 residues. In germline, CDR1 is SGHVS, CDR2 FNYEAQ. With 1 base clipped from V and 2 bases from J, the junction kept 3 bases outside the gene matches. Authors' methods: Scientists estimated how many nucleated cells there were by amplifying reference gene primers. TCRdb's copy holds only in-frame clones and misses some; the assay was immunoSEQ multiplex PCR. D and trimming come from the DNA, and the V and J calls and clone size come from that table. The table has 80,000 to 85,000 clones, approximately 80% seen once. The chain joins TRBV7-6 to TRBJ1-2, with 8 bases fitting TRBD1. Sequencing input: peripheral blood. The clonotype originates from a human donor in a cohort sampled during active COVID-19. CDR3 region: CASSLGQGANYGYTF. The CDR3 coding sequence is TGTGCCAGCAGCTTAGGGCAGGGGGCGAACTATGGCTACACCTTC.